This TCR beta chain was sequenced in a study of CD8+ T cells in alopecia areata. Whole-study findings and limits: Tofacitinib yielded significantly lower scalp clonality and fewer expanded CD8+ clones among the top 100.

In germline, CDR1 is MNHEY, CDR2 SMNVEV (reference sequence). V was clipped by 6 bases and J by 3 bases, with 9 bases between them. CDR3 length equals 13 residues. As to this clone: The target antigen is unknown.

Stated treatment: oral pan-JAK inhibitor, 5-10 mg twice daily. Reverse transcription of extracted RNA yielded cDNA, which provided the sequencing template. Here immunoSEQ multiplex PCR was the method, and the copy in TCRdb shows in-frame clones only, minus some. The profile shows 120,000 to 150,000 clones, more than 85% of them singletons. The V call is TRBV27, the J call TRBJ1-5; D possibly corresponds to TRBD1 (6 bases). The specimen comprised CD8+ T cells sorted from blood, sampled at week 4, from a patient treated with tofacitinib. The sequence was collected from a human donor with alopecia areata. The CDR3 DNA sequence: TGTGCCAGCAGCTGGGGGGCCAATCAGCCCCAGCATTTT. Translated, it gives CASSWGANQPQHF.